This passage covers 8 T cell receptor beta chains from one sample sequenced in a study of T cells in Graves' hyperthyroidism and ophthalmopathy. Amplified TCR beta CDR3 regions came from RNA transcripts. HTBI primers were used for first-round RT-PCR of the TCR CDR3. TCRdb reanalysed the multiplex PCR reads using MiXCR and keeps one entry per CDR3 protein. The sample records about 250,000 distinct CDR3 sequences, 22% being singletons. The material sequenced was blood. Receptors originate from a man aged 30 to 39 with Graves' ophthalmopathy.

The chain employs TRBV19 and TRBJ2-3; a possible D gene is TRBD2 (6 bases). The CDR3 consists of 13 residues. Germline V lookup: CDR1 LNHDA, CDR2 SQIVND (reference sequence). V lost 9 bases, J lost 1 base, and 11 bases lay in between. The CDR3 reads CASSGLRTDTQYF. DNA of the CDR3: TGTGCCAGCTCGGGACTCCGCACAGATACGCAGTATTTT.

The chain recombines TRBV15 with TRBJ1-2, with D possibly being TRBD1 (5 bases). Germline V CDR1 and CDR2: LNHNV, YYDKDF (reference sequence). The V end lost 8 bases, the J end lost 1 base, and 14 bases lay between the germline ends. The CDR3 has 14 residues. Written as DNA, the CDR3 is TGTGCCACCGGAAGACAGTATAATAACTATGGCTACACCTTC. Residues: CATGRQYNNYGYTF.

Comment on this clonotype: It may be a read error: a sequence one base away is much more abundant. The chain links TRBV7-9 to TRBJ1-2, with D unresolved. Germline assignment: CDR1 SEHNR and CDR2 FQNEAQ (reference sequence). This CDR3 has 14 residues. CDR3 nucleotides: TGTGCCAGCTCGGCGCGGGGTTTCAATTATGGCCACACCTTC. It specifies CASSARGFNYGHTF.

The chain links TRBV20-1 to TRBJ1-2; TRBD1 matches at 7 bases. V shed 1 base and J 4 bases; nucleotides not matched to a gene: 9. Germline V gene sequence: CDR1 DFQATT, CDR2 SNEGSKA (reference sequence). This CDR3 is built from 15 residues. CDR3 region: CSARVRTGAIYGYTF. The CDR3 nucleotides are TGCAGTGCTAGAGTGAGGACAGGAGCCATCTATGGCTACACCTTC.

The chain employs TRBV25-1 and TRBJ2-7; D might be TRBD2 (6 bases). The CDR3 length is 12 residues. V lost 9 bases and J lost 4, with 13 bases in between. Per the germline V gene, CDR1 is MGHDK and CDR2 is SYGVNS. The CDR3 DNA reads TGTGCCAGTTGCGGGACGGGTTACGAGCAGTACTTC. Residues: CASCGTGYEQYF.

This chain links TRBV27 with TRBJ2-1; TRBD1 is a possible D gene (5 bases). V was pared by 8 bases and J by 10 bases, with 12 bases between. Germline V gene sequence: CDR1 MNHEY, CDR2 SMNVEV (reference sequence). The CDR3 contains 11 residues. The CDR3 DNA follows: TGTGCCAGCCATTGGGGCGTAGAGCAGTTCTTC. Translated, it gives CASHWGVEQFF.

V is TRBV7-9 and J is TRBJ2-1, with D possibly TRBD1 on 6 matching bases. CDR3 length: 15 residues. The germline V and J ends were trimmed by 7 bases and 0 bases, with 13 bases remaining between them. Germline V CDR1 and CDR2: SEHNR, FQNEAQ (reference sequence). The CDR3 DNA sequence: TGTGCCAGCAAGCAGGGGTTTAGCTCCTACAATGAGCAGTTCTTC. Translated: CASKQGFSSYNEQFF.

This clonotype was detected many times. This chain connects TRBV28 to TRBJ1-4; a possible D gene is TRBD1 (5 bases). The CDR3 consists of 14 residues. CDR1 MDHEN and CDR2 SYDVKM come from the germline V gene. V shed 5 bases and J shed 4 bases, with 11 bases lying between them. The CDR3 reads CASSPGLSNEKLFF. DNA for the CDR3: TGTGCCAGCAGTCCGGGACTGAGTAATGAAAAACTGTTTTTT.